The 14 T cell receptor beta chains below all came from one sample that was sequenced in a study of T-cell reconstitution after alpha-beta-depleted transplantation in children. The TCRbeta library was prepared with unique molecular identifiers. Each CDR3 protein is one row after TCRdb ran MiXCR on the PCR reads. The sample has about 110,000 distinct CDR3 sequences, around a tenth seen once; the top ten hold approximately 7.9%. This specimen consisted of PBMCs from the stem cell graft donor, obtained from the stem cell graft. The receptors were sampled from a human donor who donated a stem cell graft to a child with acute lymphoblastic leukemia.

V is TRBV10-3 and J is TRBJ1-5; 9 nucleotides line up with TRBD1. The CDR3 runs to 15 residues. The V gene end was trimmed by 4 bases and the J gene end by 0 bases; junction bases not matched to a gene: 1. The germline V gene encodes CDR1 ENHRY and CDR2 SYGVKD. CDR3 amino acids: CAISGTGDSNQPQHF. The CDR3, as DNA: TGTGCCATCAGTGGGACAGGGGATAGCAATCAGCCCCAGCATTTT.

This clonotype was counted at least ten times. The chain combines TRBV5-1 with TRBJ2-1; D is possibly TRBD1 (6 bases). The length of the CDR3 is 16 residues. In germline, CDR1 is SGHRS, CDR2 YFSETQ. Trimming took 3 bases from V and 2 from J, leaving 15 bases between them. Here the CDR3 reads CASSWETGPPYNEQFF. The CDR3 bases are TGCGCCAGCAGCTGGGAGACAGGACCTCCCTACAATGAGCAGTTCTTC. Full variable domain (rest looked up from reference TRBV5-1 and TRBJ2-1): KAGVTQTPRYLIKTRGQQVTLSCSPISGHRSVSWYQQTPGQGLQFLFEYFSETQRNKGNFPGRFSGRQFSNSRSEMNVSTLELGDSALYLCASSWETGPPYNEQFFGPGTRLTVL.

This clonotype came up many times. The CDR3 loop reads CASIRGHHGRTEAFF. CDR3 nucleotide sequence: TGTGCCAGCATCAGGGGGCACCACGGGCGAACTGAAGCTTTCTTT. V usage is TRBV6-1 and J usage is TRBJ1-1; TRBD1 matches at 8 bases. The trim removed 7 bases at V and 5 bases at J, leaving 12 bases unmatched. Germline V lookup: CDR1 MNHNS, CDR2 SASEGT. The CDR3 length is 15 residues.

This clonotype was found many times. V is TRBV4-2 and J is TRBJ2-1, with D possibly being TRBD2 (6 bases). CDR1 and CDR2 from the germline V gene are LGHNA and YNFKEQ. V was trimmed by 4 bases and J by 5 bases, leaving 24 bases between them. CDR3 length: 18 residues. CDR3 DNA sequence: TGTGCCAGCAGCCGCGGACGCCCCGGGACTCCGGAAGACAATGAGCAGTTCTTC. This sequence encodes CASSRGRPGTPEDNEQFF.

This clonotype was recorded at least ten times. This rearrangement joins TRBV7-2 to TRBJ2-1; tentative D call: TRBD1 (6 bases). Trimming pared 3 bases from V and 0 bases from J, leaving 12 bases between. In germline, CDR1 is SGHTA, CDR2 FQGNSA. The CDR3 spans 16 residues. The CDR3 region is CASSFQGSSSYNEQFF. CDR3 sequence (DNA): TGTGCCAGCAGCTTCCAGGGGTCGAGCTCCTACAATGAGCAGTTCTTC.

This clonotype was counted once. The CDR3: CASSYSTGQETQYF. The CDR3 DNA reads as TGTGCCAGCAGTTACTCGACAGGCCAGGAGACCCAGTACTTC. This sequence joins TRBV6-5 and TRBJ2-5; weak D call: TRBD1 (6 bases). Germline lookup yields CDR1 MNHEY and CDR2 SVGAGI. V was pared by 0 bases and J by 5 bases, with 10 bases between. The CDR3 spans 14 residues.

This clonotype was observed a handful of times. This chain uses TRBV7-9 with TRBJ2-7; 10 nucleotides line up with TRBD2. The CDR3 length is 17 residues. V trimming: 2 bases; J trimming: 1 base; junction bases outside the gene matches: 8. CDR1 is SEHNR, CDR2 FQNEAQ, per germline (reference sequence). Written as DNA, the CDR3 is TGTGCCAGCAGCTTACCCTTGAGCGGGGGGGCTTCCTACGAGCAGTACTTC. Residues: CASSLPLSGGASYEQYF.

This clonotype was recorded at least ten times. The chain combines TRBV18 with TRBJ2-4, with 7 bases lining up with TRBD2. Looked up from germline, CDR1 is KGHSH and CDR2 is LQKENI. This CDR3 spans 11 amino acids. J gave up 13 bases and V 6 bases, and 6 bases lay outside the gene matches. The CDR3 spells CASSSREEQYF. The CDR3 DNA follows: TGTGCCAGCTCGTCACGGGAGGAACAGTACTTC.

This clonotype was observed at least ten times. The chain has TRBV28 and TRBJ2-5; 7 positions agree with TRBD1. The junction had 9 bases not matched to a gene; V was cut back by 6 bases and J by 2 bases. This CDR3 has 15 residues. Germline CDR1 is MDHEN and CDR2 is SYDVKM. The DNA for the CDR3 is TGTGCCAGCAGCCCTCCCGGGACAGCTCAAGAGACCCAGTACTTC. Amino acids: CASSPPGTAQETQYF. The complete variable domain, with remaining parts taken from reference TRBV28 and TRBJ2-5, reads DVKVTQSSRYLVKRTGEKVFLECVQDMDHENMFWYRQDPGLGLRLIYFSYDVKMKEKGDIPEGYSVSREKKERFSLILESASTNQTSMYLCASSPPGTAQETQYFGPGTRLLVL.

A remark on this clonotype: This may be a read error: a much more frequent sequence differs by one nucleotide. The V call is TRBV28, the J call TRBJ1-5; no clear D. This CDR3 comprises 14 residues. V lost 6 bases and J 3 bases, leaving 12 bases between the germline ends. Germline CDR1 MDHEN, CDR2 SYDVKM. The DNA of the CDR3 is TGTGCCAGCAGGACGGGGTTGGACAATCAGCCCCAGCATTTT. Its protein is CASRTGLDNQPQHF.

The V and J genes are TRBV29-1 and TRBJ2-3, with D tentatively TRBD2 (6 bases). The V gene lost 0 bases and the J gene lost 9 bases, with 19 bases spanning the gap. CDR3 length equals 15 residues. The germline gives CDR1 SQVTM, CDR2 ANQGSEA. The CDR3 nucleotides read TGCAGCGTTGAAGATGAGCACCTGGTTGCGGGGACGCAGTATTTT. Its protein product is CSVEDEHLVAGTQYF.

This clonotype was seen ten or more times. The rearrangement links TRBV6-2 or TRBV6-3 to TRBJ2-7; no firm D call. Trimming cost V 2 bases and J 3 bases, with 5 bases left between them. The CDR3 is 12 residues long. Per the germline V gene, CDR1 is MNHEY and CDR2 is SVGEGT. In DNA form, the CDR3 reads TGTGCCAGCAGTTACAGCCACTACGAGCAGTACTTC. Protein sequence: CASSYSHYEQYF.

A note on this clonotype: A much larger clonotype is one base distant, so this may be a read error. The genes are TRBV4-2 and TRBJ2-7; 8 bases match TRBD2. Germline CDR1 and CDR2: LGHNA and YNFKEQ. The CDR3 is 15 residues long. CDR3 loop: CAISPELSGSFEQYF. CDR3 nucleotides: TGTGCCATCAGCCCTGAGCTAAGCGGGAGTTTCGAGCAGTACTTC.

This clonotype was seen ten or more times. The V and J genes are TRBV2 and TRBJ1-1; 7 nucleotides agree with TRBD1. The CDR3 sequence is 15 residues long. V shed 4 bases and J 1 base; nucleotides not matched to a gene: 6. Germline CDR1 SNHLY, CDR2 FYNNEI. The CDR3 sequence is CASSVTGDANTEAFF. In nucleotides, the CDR3 is TGTGCCAGCAGTGTAACAGGGGATGCGAACACTGAAGCTTTCTTT.